Below, 24 T cell receptor beta chains from the same sample are listed, as sequenced in a study of blood T cell repertoires in COVID-19. Using immunoSEQ multiplex PCR, the repertoire was profiled, and TCRdb retains in-frame clones only, with some absent. The sample has nearly 200,000 clones; 84% are singletons. Specimen: peripheral blood. Receptors were obtained from a woman between 65 and 79 years old with active or convalescent COVID-19.

The chain employs TRBV9 and TRBJ1-2; D perhaps matches TRBD1 (5 bases). Germline V gene lookup returns CDR1 SGDLS and CDR2 YYNGEE. The ends were cut back, 4 bases at V and 2 bases at J, with 15 bases in the middle. There are 15 residues in the CDR3. Written as DNA, the CDR3 is TGTGCCAGCAGCTCACGGGGGGGAAAGAACTATGGCTACACCTTC. It encodes CASSSRGGKNYGYTF.

This clone was counted between two and nine times. V gene TRBV28 combines with J gene TRBJ2-7, with D hard to call. In germline, CDR1 is MDHEN, CDR2 SYDVKM. The CDR3 is 12 amino acids. Trimming left V 7 bases short and J 3 bases short, with 10 bases between. The DNA for the CDR3 is TGTGCCAGCACCAAAGGAGTCTACGAGCAGTACTTC. Translated: CASTKGVYEQYF. Using reference TRBV28 and TRBJ2-7 for the parts outside the CDR3, the full variable domain is DVKVTQSSRYLVKRTGEKVFLECVQDMDHENMFWYRQDPGLGLRLIYFSYDVKMKEKGDIPEGYSVSREKKERFSLILESASTNQTSMYLCASTKGVYEQYFGPGTRLTVT.

This chain joins TRBV19 and TRBJ2-2; tentatively, D is TRBD1 (6 bases). Trimming shortened V by 7 bases and J by 2 bases, and 14 bases separated the two germline ends. Germline values: CDR1 LNHDA, CDR2 SQIVND (reference sequence). The CDR3 totals 15 residues. As DNA, the CDR3 is TGTGCCAGTAAGGCACCGACAGGAAACACCGGGGAGCTGTTTTTT. Translation: CASKAPTGNTGELFF. Based on the CDR3 plus reference TRBV19 and TRBJ2-2, the full variable domain is DGGITQSPKYLFRKEGQNVTLSCEQNLNHDAMYWYRQDPGQGLRLIYYSQIVNDFQKGDIAEGYSVSREKKESFPLTVTSAQKNPTAFYLCASKAPTGNTGELFFGEGSRLTVL.

This clone was recorded only once. J is TRBJ2-1 and V is TRBV5-1; the match to TRBD2 covers 13 bases. The CDR3 contains 16 residues. Germline values: CDR1 SGHRS, CDR2 YFSETQ. The V segment lost 3 bases and the J segment 3 bases; nucleotides outside the gene matches: 3. The CDR3 region is CASSSRTSGGYNEQFF. The CDR3 DNA follows: TGCGCCAGCAGCTCGAGGACTAGCGGGGGCTACAATGAGCAGTTCTTC.

The chain links TRBV28 to TRBJ2-5, with 10 bases fitting TRBD1. Trimming removed 6 bases from V and 6 bases from J; junction bases left unmatched: 10. This CDR3 has 15 amino acids. The germline CDR1 and CDR2 sequences are MDHEN and SYDVKM. The CDR3 loop is CASRAGDRGGQTQYF. CDR3 sequence (DNA): TGTGCCAGCAGGGCGGGGGACAGGGGCGGTCAGACCCAGTACTTC.

The chain uses TRBV19 and TRBJ2-3; D possibly corresponds to TRBD2 (5 bases). The germline CDR1 and CDR2 sequences are LNHDA and SQIVND (reference sequence). Trimming removed 4 bases from V and 0 bases from J, with 14 bases in between. There are 16 residues in the CDR3. CDR3 sequence (DNA): TGTGCCAGTAGTAGGTCGAGGGAAGTGAGCACAGATACGCAGTATTTT. Translating gives CASSRSREVSTDTQYF.

The chain joins TRBV19 to TRBJ2-7; 8 bases are a match to TRBD1. This CDR3 is built from 15 residues. From germline, CDR1 is LNHDA and CDR2 SQIVND (reference sequence). With 8 bases clipped from V and 3 bases from J, the junction kept 12 bases outside the gene matches. In DNA, the CDR3 is TGTGCCAGTGCTCCCTCCGGGACAGGCGTCTACGAGCAGTACTTC. Protein product: CASAPSGTGVYEQYF. Full variable domain (remainder filled in from reference TRBV19 and TRBJ2-7): DGGITQSPKYLFRKEGQNVTLSCEQNLNHDAMYWYRQDPGQGLRLIYYSQIVNDFQKGDIAEGYSVSREKKESFPLTVTSAQKNPTAFYLCASAPSGTGVYEQYFGPGTRLTVT.

The chain couples TRBV5-1 to TRBJ2-1, with D possibly TRBD2 on 6 matching bases. Trimming left V 4 bases short and J 8 bases short, with 16 bases between. The germline gives CDR1 SGHRS, CDR2 YFSETQ. This CDR3 has 14 residues. CDR3 amino acids: CASSAGGGSDEQFF. In nucleotides, the CDR3 is TGCGCCAGCAGCGCCGGGGGTGGGTCGGATGAGCAGTTCTTC. The complete variable domain, with remaining parts taken from reference TRBV5-1 and TRBJ2-1, reads KAGVTQTPRYLIKTRGQQVTLSCSPISGHRSVSWYQQTPGQGLQFLFEYFSETQRNKGNFPGRFSGRQFSNSRSEMNVSTLELGDSALYLCASSAGGGSDEQFFGPGTRLTVL.

The chain couples TRBV18 to TRBJ1-2; 7 positions agree with TRBD1. CDR3 length: 17 amino acids. CDR1 is KGHSH, CDR2 LQKENI, per germline. After removal of 2 bases from V and 3 bases from J, the junction contained 12 bases not matched to a gene. CDR3 sequence: CASSPGWGTTGDYGYTF. The CDR3 DNA sequence: TGTGCCAGCTCACCAGGTTGGGGCACAACAGGGGACTATGGCTACACCTTC.

This sequence joins TRBV5-4 and TRBJ2-1, with TRBD2 matching over 12 bases. Germline V lookup: CDR1 SGHNT, CDR2 YYREEE (reference sequence). This CDR3 has 16 residues. The V segment lost 5 bases and the J segment 8 bases; nucleotides outside the gene matches: 11. The CDR3 DNA is TGTGCCAGCAGTCAGCAAGCTAGCGGGAGGGCCGATGAGCAGTTCTTC. Amino acids: CASSQQASGRADEQFF.

The chain links TRBV29-1 to TRBJ1-1; D gene uncertain. The V end lost 4 bases, the J end lost 2 bases, and 14 bases lay between the germline ends. Germline V gene lookup returns CDR1 SQVTM and CDR2 ANQGSEA. The CDR3 is made up of 14 amino acids. The CDR3 DNA is TGCAGCGTTGGAAAAGGGAGGGTCAACACTGAAGCTTTCTTT. This translates into CSVGKGRVNTEAFF.

The rearrangement joins TRBV6-5 to TRBJ2-2, with D perhaps TRBD1 (7 bases). Germline loops: CDR1 MNHEY, CDR2 SVGAGI. The ends were cut back, 7 bases at V and 6 bases at J, with 15 bases in the middle. The CDR3 consists of 14 residues. The CDR3 DNA is TGTGCCAGCATGGGTAGCAGGGGGGCCGGGGAGCTGTTTTTT. Its protein product is CASMGSRGAGELFF.

The CDR3 region is CASSHRLSYEQYF. The CDR3 bases are TGTGCCAGCAGCCACAGGTTATCCTACGAGCAGTACTTC. The J gene is TRBJ2-7, the V gene TRBV12-3 or TRBV12-4; a possible D gene is TRBD1 (5 bases). Trimming stripped 6 bases from V and 1 base from J, with 10 bases between. The CDR3 is 13 residues long.

This chain connects TRBV3-1 (or the pseudogene TRBV3-2) to TRBJ2-7, with TRBD1 matching 9 bases. Germline V gene sequence: CDR1 LGHDT, CDR2 YNNKEL (reference sequence). The CDR3 runs to 14 residues. V shed 5 bases and J 6 bases; nucleotides not matched to a gene: 8. CDR3 nucleotide sequence: TGTGCCAGCAGCGACTTTACAGGGGGCGTCGAGCAGTACTTC. Its protein is CASSDFTGGVEQYF.

The count of this clone is one. The chain uses TRBV19 and TRBJ2-1, with D possibly matching TRBD2 (5 bases). Between the trimmed V and J ends, which lost 1 base and 6 bases, there was a span of 13 bases. The CDR3 spans 15 residues. Per the germline V gene, CDR1 is LNHDA and CDR2 is SQIVND (reference sequence). CDR3 DNA: TGTGCCAGTAGTATAGGTACTAGTCGTTTCAATGAGCAGTTCTTC. Residues: CASSIGTSRFNEQFF. The complete variable domain, with remaining parts taken from reference TRBV19 and TRBJ2-1, reads DGGITQSPKYLFRKEGQNVTLSCEQNLNHDAMYWYRQDPGQGLRLIYYSQIVNDFQKGDIAEGYSVSREKKESFPLTVTSAQKNPTAFYLCASSIGTSRFNEQFFGPGTRLTVL.

The chain links TRBV6-4 to TRBJ2-3, with a possible D match to TRBD2 (6 bases). With 2 bases removed from V and 6 bases from J, the gap between germline ends came to 9 bases. Germline V lookup: CDR1 MRHNA, CDR2 SNTAGT. This CDR3 has 13 amino acids. The CDR3 sequence is CASSDEAGDTQYF. The CDR3 DNA reads TGTGCCAGCAGTGACGAGGCGGGGGATACGCAGTATTTT.

J is TRBJ1-2 and V is TRBV28, with TRBD1 matching over 7 bases. The germline V gene encodes CDR1 MDHEN and CDR2 SYDVKM. The J segment lost 3 bases and the V segment lost 2 bases, leaving 6 bases of the junction unmatched. CDR3 size: 15 residues. CDR3 DNA: TGTGCCAGCAGTTTACAAGGGGGCGCAGACTATGGCTACACCTTC. Translating gives CASSLQGGADYGYTF.

The chain links TRBV19 to TRBJ1-5; the D is unclear. V was pared by 1 base and J by 5 bases, with 6 bases between. CDR3 length: 13 residues. CDR1 is LNHDA, CDR2 SQIVND, per germline (reference sequence). The chain's CDR3 is CASSIAGYQPQHF. CDR3 DNA: TGTGCCAGTAGTATAGCGGGATATCAGCCCCAGCATTTT.

The chain carries TRBV12-5 and TRBJ2-1; D is unresolved. This CDR3 has 13 residues. Germline-derived CDR1 and CDR2 are LGHNT and FRNRAP. Trimming removed 9 bases at V and 1 base at J, with 10 bases between. CDR3 nucleotides: TGTGCTAGCAACTCGCAATCCTACAATGAGCAGTTCTTC. It translates to CASNSQSYNEQFF.

This rearrangement joins TRBV5-4 to TRBJ1-6; D not certain. CDR1 is SGHNT, CDR2 YYREEE, per germline (reference sequence). The CDR3 has 15 amino acids. The ends were cut back, 4 bases at V and 13 bases at J, with 21 bases in the middle. CDR3 DNA sequence: TGTGCCAGCAGCCTTGATTCGGTGCCGGTTTTTCCCCTCCACTTT. This sequence encodes CASSLDSVPVFPLHF. The full variable domain, in which reference TRBV5-4 and TRBJ1-6 provide the parts outside the CDR3, is ETGVTQSPTHLIKTRGQQVTLRCSSQSGHNTVSWYQQALGQGPQFIFQYYREEENGRGNFPPRFSGLQFPNYSSELNVNALELDDSALYLCASSLDSVPVFPLHFGNGTRLTVT.

The rearrangement uses TRBV6-1 and TRBJ2-7; TRBD2 matches 9 bases. Germline lookup yields CDR1 MNHNS and CDR2 SASEGT. J lost 7 bases, V lost 2 bases, and 12 bases had no gene match. This CDR3 is 16 amino acids long. CDR3 sequence: CASSEIRSSGTTEQYF. The CDR3 nucleotides read TGTGCCAGCAGTGAAATAAGGTCTAGCGGGACGACTGAGCAGTACTTC.

This clone was seen a handful of times. The chain has TRBV4-1 and TRBJ1-4; D gene unclear. Trimming removed 4 bases at V and 10 bases at J, with 10 bases between. The CDR3 is 12 residues long. CDR1 MGHRA and CDR2 YSYEKL come from the germline V gene. In DNA, the CDR3 is TGCGCCAGCAGCCCACTCATTGGAAAACTGTTTTTT. Amino acids: CASSPLIGKLFF.

V usage is TRBV2 and J usage is TRBJ2-1; 8 nucleotides align to TRBD2. This CDR3 contains 13 residues. Per the germline V gene, CDR1 is SNHLY and CDR2 is FYNNEI. With 11 bases clipped from V and 4 bases from J, the junction kept 7 bases outside the gene matches. CDR3 DNA sequence: TGTGCCTATTTGGGACTAGAATACAATGAGCAGTTCTTC. Residues: CAYLGLEYNEQFF. Supplemented by reference TRBV2 and TRBJ2-1, the full variable domain reads EPEVTQTPSHQVTQMGQEVILRCVPISNHLYFYWYRQILGQKVEFLVSFYNNEISEKSEIFDDQFSVERPDGSNFTLKIRSTKLEDSAMYFCAYLGLEYNEQFFGPGTRLTVL.

The chain has TRBV7-8 and TRBJ2-1; 10 bases agree with TRBD2. Looked up from germline, CDR1 is SGHVS and CDR2 is FQNEAQ. V was clipped by 5 bases and J by 6 bases; unmatched bases: 10. CDR3 length equals 16 residues. The CDR3 region is CASSPIRLAGVNEQFF. The CDR3 region has the DNA TGTGCCAGCAGCCCCATCCGGCTAGCGGGAGTCAATGAGCAGTTCTTC.